This T cell receptor beta chain was identified during a study of shared clonotypes between healthy human individuals. Comments on this clone: Its target is not known.

The CDR3 is 11 amino acids. V was trimmed by 0 bases and J by 11 bases, leaving 2 bases between them. CDR1 MNHNS and CDR2 SASEGT come from the germline V gene. Study-wide points: Clonotypes that were shared across a few donors made up roughly 5% of naive CD4 clonotypes.

Donation came from healthy HIV-negative adults that had no recent acute infections or vaccinations. It was into CD45RA+ naive and CD45RA-negative memory subsets that the CD4+ cells were split. This table comes from immunoSEQ multiplex PCR, and its TCRdb copy is limited to in-frame clones, with some not included. This sample yields millions of clones, of which roughly nine tenths are seen a single time; over 0.12% belongs to the top ten. This TCR came from a man aged 18 to 30 in good health. Sequencing was performed on naive CD4+ T cells sorted from blood. Subset specified: CD45RA+ positively selected. This sequence joins TRBV6-1 and TRBJ1-6; D is uncertain. The CDR3 sequence: CASSEATPLHF. CDR3 bases: TGTGCCAGCAGTGAAGCAACACCCCTCCACTTT.